The entry below gives a single T cell receptor (beta chain) sequence along with its context. The sample originates from a study of patients and donors after allogeneic stem cell transplantation. CDR1 is SQVTM and CDR2 is ANQGSEA in the germline V gene. V dropped 6 bases and J dropped 0; count of bases not matched to a gene: 4. The CDR3 has 13 residues. TCRdb processed the RT-PCR reads anew with MiXCR; each CDR3 protein has one entry. The top ten hold 7.2% of the sample, which has about 410,000 distinct CDR3 sequences, approximately 16% seen once. This TCR came from a human donor who was either an allogeneic HSCT recipient or a stem cell or donor lymphocyte infusion donor (not recorded which). It is not recorded whose cells these are; they may come from a transplant donor. Sequencing was performed on blood, either unsorted or a sorted T cell fraction (not recorded which). This rearrangement joins TRBV29-1 to TRBJ1-2; 7 nucleotides line up with TRBD1. This CDR3 is CSVIQGTNYGYTF. DNA of the CDR3: TGCAGCGTGATACAGGGGACTAACTATGGCTACACCTTC. The whole variable domain, remainder taken from reference TRBV29-1 and TRBJ1-2, is SAVISQKPSRDICQRGTSLTIQCQVDSQVTMMFWYRQQPGQSLTLIATANQGSEATYESGFVIDKFPISRPNLTFSTLTVSNMSPEDSSIYLCSVIQGTNYGYTFGSGTRLTVV.